This T cell receptor (beta chain) was retrieved from a study of cytomegalovirus exposure and HLA in healthy donors. As concerns this clone: The target antigen is unknown.

Whole-study results and caveats: The listing of fewer than 200 TCR beta chains classed them as cytomegalovirus-associated. It was confirmed in vitro that a few of the CMV-associated chains were specific for CMV antigens. According to a subsequent analysis, TCR clusters from the first cohort were inclined to appear together in the roughly 130 validation repertoires.

The repertoire was sequenced with immunoSEQ multiplex PCR; TCRdb's copy has only in-frame clones and lacks some. The profile shows some 110,000 clones, around nine tenths of them singletons. V was trimmed by 3 bases and J by 0 bases, leaving 6 bases between them. The CDR3 is 14 residues long. Germline V CDR1 and CDR2: WNHNN, SYGVQD (reference sequence). The sequence derives from a man between 18 and 35 years old in good health and CMV-seropositive. The sequenced sample consisted of PBMCs. V is TRBV10-1 and J is TRBJ1-3, with D possibly matching TRBD1 (5 bases). In nucleotides, the CDR3 is TGCGCCAGCAGTGAACAGGCCTCTGGAAACACCATATATTTT. Translating it yields CASSEQASGNTIYF.